The 5 T cell receptor beta chains presented below share a single source sample, sequenced in a study of T cells in Graves' hyperthyroidism and ophthalmopathy. What was amplified from RNA transcripts were TCR beta CDR3 regions. RT-PCR in the first round (using the HTBI primer set) targeted the TCR CDR3. TCRdb independently ran MiXCR on the multiplex PCR reads; one entry per CDR3 protein. This sample has about 400,000 distinct CDR3 sequences; about 14% occur once, and the top ten carry around 30%. The specimen sequenced was blood. The receptor source for this set is a man between 45 and 60 years old with Graves' ophthalmopathy.

In this sample, this clonotype turned up a few times. The rearrangement joins TRBV10-3 to TRBJ1-1, with a tentative D call TRBD1 (6 bases). Germline V gene data show CDR1 as ENHRY and CDR2 as SYGVKD. Trimming removed 5 bases at V and 1 base at J, with 8 bases between. The CDR3 extends over 13 amino acids. The CDR3 reads CAISSDRNTEAFF. CDR3 DNA sequence: TGTGCCATCAGTTCGGACAGGAACACTGAAGCTTTCTTT.

This clonotype was detected ten times or more. The rearrangement links TRBV7-2 to TRBJ2-5; 12 bases agree with TRBD2. Germline V lookup: CDR1 SGHTA, CDR2 FQGNSA. J gave up 7 bases and V 5 bases, and 11 bases lay outside the gene matches. The CDR3 length is 16 residues. CDR3 bases: TGTGCCAGCAGCCCCAGACTAGCGGGAGTGAGCGTGACCCAGTACTTC. It translates to CASSPRLAGVSVTQYF.

This clonotype was seen at least ten times. The V and J genes are TRBV11-2 and TRBJ2-3, with 9 nucleotides matching TRBD2. Germline loops: CDR1 SGHAT, CDR2 FQNNGV. Germline trimming cut 1 base from V and 3 bases from J; bases unmatched to any gene: 2. The CDR3 runs to 15 residues. The CDR3 sequence: CASSLVTSGTDTQYF. The CDR3 bases are TGTGCCAGCAGCTTAGTGACTAGCGGAACAGATACGCAGTATTTT.

The table lists this clonotype with many counts. This chain links TRBV12-3 or TRBV12-4 with TRBJ2-1, with 9 bases lining up with TRBD2. Trimming at V came to 8 bases and at J to 0 bases, leaving 2 bases not matched to a gene. The CDR3 has 14 amino acids. CDR3 loop: CASLAGVSYNEQFF. CDR3 nucleotide sequence: TGTGCCAGCTTAGCGGGAGTCTCCTACAATGAGCAGTTCTTC.

This clonotype was seen more than once but under ten times. The rearrangement joins TRBV20-1 to TRBJ2-1; 9 nucleotides line up with TRBD1. The CDR3 loop spans 14 amino acids. The V gene's germline CDR1 is DFQATT and CDR2 SNEGSKA (reference sequence). Germline trimming cut 5 bases from V and 3 bases from J; bases unmatched to any gene: 5. In nucleotides, the CDR3 is TGCAGTGCTCATCCGGGACAGGGCTACAATGAGCAGTTCTTC. Translated, it gives CSAHPGQGYNEQFF.